The 25 T cell receptor beta chains presented below share a single source sample, sequenced in a study of CD4+ T cells in melanoma. Repertoires were generated with immunoSEQ multiplex PCR, while TCRdb's copy carries only in-frame clones and drops some. Among about 18,000 clones listed, about 85% were seen once. The sequenced material came from cells from a culture (not recorded whether cultured in vitro). The receptors stem from a human donor with melanoma.

For this clone: Relative to the germline gene, one junction end is altered; a read error may explain this. In DNA form, the CDR3 reads TGTGCCAGTAGTATAGTAGCCGGCTCTCGAAACACCATATATTTT. Protein: CASSIVAGSRNTIYF. The chain is built from TRBV19 and TRBJ1-3; D remains ambiguous. Germline V gene lookup returns CDR1 LNHDA and CDR2 SQIVND (reference sequence). The length of the CDR3 is 15 residues.

This clone is medium-sized in the sample. The chain is built from TRBV2 and TRBJ1-2; 8 bases are a match to TRBD1. J lost 5 bases, V lost 6 bases, and 8 bases had no gene match. The CDR3 is 14 amino acids. Germline CDR1 SNHLY, CDR2 FYNNEI. The CDR3 coding sequence is TGTGCCAGCAGGGGACAGGTAGTGTGGTATGGCTACACCTTC. This gives the protein CASRGQVVWYGYTF. Together with reference TRBV2 and TRBJ1-2, the CDR3 gives the full variable domain: EPEVTQTPSHQVTQMGQEVILRCVPISNHLYFYWYRQILGQKVEFLVSFYNNEISEKSEIFDDQFSVERPDGSNFTLKIRSTKLEDSAMYFCASRGQVVWYGYTFGSGTRLTVV.

The V and J genes are TRBV7-3 and TRBJ2-3; 13 bases are shared with TRBD2. After removal of 5 bases from V and 0 bases from J, the junction contained 5 bases not matched to a gene. The germline V gene encodes CDR1 SGHTA and CDR2 FQGTGA. The CDR3 loop spans 17 amino acids. CDR3 protein: CASSRTSGGKSTDTQYF. For the CDR3, the DNA is TGTGCCAGCAGCCGGACTAGCGGGGGAAAGAGCACAGATACGCAGTATTTT.

The V and J genes are TRBV6-5 and TRBJ1-1, with D hard to call. Trimming took off 6 bases at V and 4 bases at J, with 12 bases between the two ends. In germline, CDR1 is MNHEY, CDR2 SVGAGI. This CDR3 contains 13 residues. The CDR3 spells CASSSRIGTEAFF. The CDR3 DNA is TGTGCCAGCAGCTCCCGAATAGGCACTGAAGCTTTCTTT.

This clone is termed medium-sized. This chain connects TRBV30 to TRBJ1-2; D not certain. Germline V gives CDR1 GTSNPN, CDR2 SVGIG (reference sequence). CDR3 length: 15 residues. The V and J ends lost 1 base and 4 bases respectively, with 16 bases between them. The CDR3 is CAWSGRSRSSYGYTF. Written as DNA, the CDR3 is TGTGCCTGGAGTGGGAGGAGTCGGTCAAGCTATGGCTACACCTTC. The whole variable domain, filled in from reference TRBV30 and TRBJ1-2, reads SQTIHQWPATLVQPVGSPLSLECTVEGTSNPNLYWYRQAAGRGLQLLFYSVGIGQISSEVPQNLSASRPQDRQFILSSKKLLLSDSGFYLCAWSGRSRSSYGYTFGSGTRLTVV.

The J gene is TRBJ2-3, the V gene TRBV5-6; no clear D gene. Germline values: CDR1 SGHDT, CDR2 YYEEEE. The CDR3 length is 11 residues. V was cut by 2 bases and J by 2 bases, with 0 bases left in between. This CDR3 reads CASSFTDTQYF. The CDR3 nucleotides are TGTGCCAGCAGCTTCACAGATACGCAGTATTTT.

This clone has just a few counts. The DNA of the CDR3 is TGTGCCTGGAGTGTAAAACTCCCCCTGGACAGGGGGCCTGGCTACACCTTC. It is translated as CAWSVKLPLDRGPGYTF. This chain connects TRBV30 to TRBJ1-2; 11 nucleotides agree with TRBD1. In germline, CDR1 is GTSNPN, CDR2 SVGIG (reference sequence). J lost 7 bases, V lost 0 bases, and 13 bases had no gene match. This CDR3 is 17 amino acids long.

In its sample, this clone was seen once. J is TRBJ1-5 and V is TRBV30; possibly TRBD1 for D (6 bases). CDR3 length: 16 residues. CDR1 and CDR2 (germline): GTSNPN, SVGIG (reference sequence). Trimming left V 2 bases short and J 4 bases short, with 18 bases between. The CDR3 protein is CAWSRWGGGGNQPQHF. As DNA, the CDR3 is TGTGCCTGGAGTCGGTGGGGAGGGGGAGGTAATCAGCCCCAGCATTTT.

This clone showed up just once. The V call is TRBV7-2, the J call TRBJ1-2, with D unresolved. CDR1 SGHTA and CDR2 FQGNSA come from the germline V gene. Trimming pared 4 bases from V and 7 bases from J, leaving 16 bases between. The CDR3 spans 14 residues. The CDR3 protein is CASSSPLGRTGYTF. Written as DNA, the CDR3 is TGTGCCAGCAGCTCCCCACTAGGAAGGACTGGCTACACCTTC. The full variable domain, its missing parts supplied by reference TRBV7-2 and TRBJ1-2, is GAGVSQSPSNKVTEKGKDVELRCDPISGHTALYWYRQSLGQGLEFLIYFQGNSAPDKSGLPSDRFSAERTGGSVSTLTIQRTQQEDSAVYLCASSSPLGRTGYTFGSGTRLTVV.

As DNA, the CDR3 is TGTGCCAGCAGTGAGCTCCCGGGGGGCAATGAGCAGTTCTTC. It codes for CASSELPGGNEQFF. The chain has TRBV2 and TRBJ2-1, with 7 bases fitting TRBD2. CDR3 length: 14 amino acids. The junction had 5 bases not matched to a gene; V was cut back by 3 bases and J by 6 bases. In germline, CDR1 is SNHLY, CDR2 FYNNEI.

The gene calls are TRBV7-8 and TRBJ1-3; D may be TRBD1 (5 bases). The CDR3 runs to 14 residues. The V and J ends lost 4 bases and 0 bases respectively, with 7 bases between them. Germline CDR1 is SGHVS and CDR2 is FQNEAQ. The CDR3 sequence is CASSWDHSGNTIYF. CDR3 in DNA: TGTGCCAGCAGCTGGGACCACTCTGGAAACACCATATATTTT.

The chain combines TRBV18 with TRBJ1-1; the D gene is possibly TRBD1 (5 bases). The CDR3 extends over 14 amino acids. CDR1 and CDR2 (germline): KGHSH, LQKENI. Trimming left V 3 bases short and J 3 bases short, with 11 bases between. The chain's CDR3 is CASSPTVGDTEAFF. The CDR3 DNA sequence: TGTGCCAGCTCACCGACAGTGGGTGACACTGAAGCTTTCTTT.

The chain recombines TRBV25-1 with TRBJ2-5; 8 bases align to TRBD1. J lost 5 bases, V lost 3 bases, and 8 bases had no gene match. CDR3 length equals 15 residues. Germline V lookup: CDR1 MGHDK, CDR2 SYGVNS. CDR3 region: CASSENRGQVETQYF. The CDR3 DNA sequence: TGTGCCAGCAGTGAGAACCGGGGACAGGTGGAGACCCAGTACTTC.

The chain combines TRBV7-6 with TRBJ2-5, with D uncertain. This CDR3 is built from 11 residues. Trimming stripped 3 bases from V and 9 bases from J, with 8 bases between. CDR1 and CDR2 (germline): SGHVS, FNYEAQ. The CDR3 coding sequence is TGTGCCAGCAGCTTTCAGGCCGCCCAGTACTTC. This sequence encodes CASSFQAAQYF.

This sequence joins TRBV7-2 and TRBJ2-7; no clear D. V shed 6 bases and J shed 5 bases, with 11 bases lying between them. The CDR3 is 12 amino acids. CDR1 is SGHTA and CDR2 is FQGNSA in the germline V gene. DNA for the CDR3: TGTGCCAGCAGGGGCCCTACGAACGAGCAGTACTTC. Protein product: CASRGPTNEQYF.

The chain recombines TRBV19 with TRBJ1-1, with a weak D call TRBD1 (5 bases). Per the germline V gene, CDR1 is LNHDA and CDR2 is SQIVND (reference sequence). Trimming removed 6 bases at V and 1 base at J, with 15 bases between. The CDR3 has 15 amino acids. DNA for the CDR3: TGTGCCAGTAGCCCCCTCGGGGGTAGGAACACTGAAGCTTTCTTT. This encodes CASSPLGGRNTEAFF.

The chain links TRBV5-1 to TRBJ1-4; TRBD1 is a possible D gene (5 bases). The CDR3 covers 16 residues. Germline V gene sequence: CDR1 SGHRS, CDR2 YFSETQ. V was shortened by 1 base and J by 3 bases, with 13 bases between the two germline ends. Here the CDR3 reads CASSLSGQRANEKLFF. The CDR3, as DNA: TGCGCCAGCAGCTTGTCAGGGCAGCGGGCTAATGAAAAACTGTTTTTT.

The chain carries TRBV9 and TRBJ1-4; 7 bases agree with TRBD1. CDR1 is SGDLS and CDR2 is YYNGEE in the germline V gene. Losses at the gene ends were 4 bases for V and 10 bases for J; bases not matched to a gene: 10. The CDR3 covers 14 residues. CDR3 coding DNA: TGTGCCAGCAGCCCAAGGACAGGAGAGGGAAAACTGTTTTTT. Encoded protein: CASSPRTGEGKLFF.

The chain combines TRBV30 with TRBJ1-3; 8 nucleotides line up with TRBD1. CDR1 is GTSNPN, CDR2 SVGIG, per germline (reference sequence). The CDR3 totals 13 residues. Unmatched junction bases numbered 1, after V lost 3 bases and J lost 3 bases. This CDR3 reads CAWRTGGGNTIYF. The DNA of the CDR3 is TGTGCCTGGAGAACAGGGGGTGGAAACACCATATATTTT.

V usage is TRBV29-1 and J usage is TRBJ2-5, with 9 bases fitting TRBD2. The V segment lost 5 bases and the J segment 3 bases; nucleotides outside the gene matches: 4. CDR1 is SQVTM and CDR2 is ANQGSEA in the germline V gene. CDR3 length equals 13 residues. The CDR3 loop is CSVTTSGKETQYF. The CDR3 DNA reads as TGCAGCGTTACGACTAGCGGTAAAGAGACCCAGTACTTC.

The chain uses TRBV5-1 and TRBJ1-2; TRBD1 aligns across 7 bases. CDR3 length: 14 amino acids. The J segment lost 2 bases and the V segment lost 3 bases, leaving 4 bases of the junction unmatched. The germline CDR1 and CDR2 sequences are SGHRS and YFSETQ. Here the CDR3 reads CASSWGQSNYGYTF. CDR3 sequence (DNA): TGCGCCAGCAGCTGGGGACAGTCAAACTATGGCTACACCTTC.

The V and J genes are TRBV11-2 and TRBJ1-1; 8 bases map to TRBD1. Losses at the gene ends were 5 bases for V and 4 bases for J; bases not matched to a gene: 9. Germline V gene lookup returns CDR1 SGHAT and CDR2 FQNNGV. CDR3 length: 15 residues. This CDR3 reads CASSTDRVKVTEAFF. DNA for the CDR3: TGTGCCAGCAGCACGGACAGGGTGAAGGTCACTGAAGCTTTCTTT.

CDR3 bases: TGTGCCAGCAGTACAGGGAACACCGGGGAGCTGTTTTTT. The encoded protein is CASSTGNTGELFF. J is TRBJ2-2 and V is TRBV7-3; D may be TRBD1 (5 bases). Germline lookup yields CDR1 SGHTA and CDR2 FQGTGA. The V and J ends lost 6 bases and 1 base respectively, with 6 bases between them. The CDR3 extends over 13 amino acids.

This chain joins TRBV6-5 and TRBJ2-1; possibly TRBD2 for D (7 bases). This CDR3 region has 14 residues. Trimming took off 6 bases at V and 10 bases at J, with 19 bases between the two ends. Germline CDR1 MNHEY, CDR2 SVGAGI. For the CDR3, the DNA is TGTGCCAGCAGCCCCCTTGGGGGGGCAATGGAGCAGTTCTTC. Translating gives CASSPLGGAMEQFF.

The gene calls are TRBV6-5 and TRBJ1-2, with 9 bases fitting TRBD1. Trimming took 4 bases from V and 12 from J; bases not matched to a gene: 9. This CDR3 is built from 13 residues. Germline CDR1 and CDR2: MNHEY and SVGAGI. CDR3 protein: CASSWGQGRGHTF. The CDR3 DNA reads TGTGCCAGCAGTTGGGGACAGGGACGAGGCCACACCTTC.